This T cell receptor beta chain is from a study of beta chain features in type 1 diabetes. TCRB transcripts that were expressed got sequenced, as all of the isolated RNA had been reverse transcribed. TCRdb keeps only in-frame clones here, not all; method: immunoSEQ multiplex PCR. The sample contains about 60,000 clones, around 63% of which appear only once. The TCR comes from a woman younger than 35 in good health. The sample was Tregs from blood.

CDR3 in DNA: TGTGCCTGGAGTGTACGAGCGGGGGGGCTTTTGGAGACCCAGTACTTC. Translated: CAWSVRAGGLLETQYF. J is TRBJ2-5 and V is TRBV30; the match to TRBD2 covers 10 bases. The junction had 9 bases not matched to a gene; V was cut back by 0 bases and J by 5 bases. The CDR3 spans 16 residues. Germline loops: CDR1 GTSNPN, CDR2 SVGIG (reference sequence).